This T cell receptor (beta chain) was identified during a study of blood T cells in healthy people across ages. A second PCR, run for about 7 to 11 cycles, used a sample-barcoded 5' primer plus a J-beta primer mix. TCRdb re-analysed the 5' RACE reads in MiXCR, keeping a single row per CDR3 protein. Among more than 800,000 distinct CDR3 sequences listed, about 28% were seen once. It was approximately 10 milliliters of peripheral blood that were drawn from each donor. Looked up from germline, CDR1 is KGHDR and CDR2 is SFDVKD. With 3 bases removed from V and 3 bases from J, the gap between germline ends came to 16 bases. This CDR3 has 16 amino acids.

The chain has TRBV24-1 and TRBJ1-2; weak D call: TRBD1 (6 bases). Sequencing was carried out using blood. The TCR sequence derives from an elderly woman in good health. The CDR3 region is CATSDGAGGLDYGYTF. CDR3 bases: TGTGCCACCAGTGATGGGGCCGGGGGGCTAGACTATGGCTACACCTTC.